The clone carrying this T cell receptor (beta chain) occurred a few times. Its specificity is unknown. The sample comes from a study of response to subunit inactivated influenza vaccine. The study's findings and limits: Authors suggested seasonal influenza vaccinations each recruit few new T cells.

Germline assignment: CDR1 ENHRY and CDR2 SYGVKD. The CDR3 runs to 11 residues. Trimming left V 10 bases short and J 4 bases short, with 11 bases between. TCRdb called the RT-PCR reads again in MiXCR, with one record for every CDR3 protein. This sample has about 580,000 distinct CDR3 sequences, with roughly 15% found just once. The receptor's source is a man between 50 and 59 years old who received an inactivated influenza vaccine. The chain joins TRBV10-3 to TRBJ2-7; maybe TRBD2 (5 bases). This specimen was PBMCs from blood, taken 12 days after vaccination. The CDR3 nucleotides are TGTGCCACCCGGGGATGGTACGAGCAGTACTTC. Protein sequence: CATRGWYEQYF.